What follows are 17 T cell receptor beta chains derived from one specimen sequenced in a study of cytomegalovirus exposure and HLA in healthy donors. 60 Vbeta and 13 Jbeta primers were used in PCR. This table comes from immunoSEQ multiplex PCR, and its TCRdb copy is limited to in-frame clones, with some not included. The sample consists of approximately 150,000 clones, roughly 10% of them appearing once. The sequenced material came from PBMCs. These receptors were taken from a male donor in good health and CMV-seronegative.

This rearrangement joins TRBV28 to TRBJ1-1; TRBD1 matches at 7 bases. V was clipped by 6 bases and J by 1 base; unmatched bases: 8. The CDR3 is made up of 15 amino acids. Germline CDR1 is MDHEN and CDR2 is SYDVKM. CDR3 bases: TGTGCCAGCAGACAATACAGGGGAGGGAACACTGAAGCTTTCTTT. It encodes CASRQYRGGNTEAFF.

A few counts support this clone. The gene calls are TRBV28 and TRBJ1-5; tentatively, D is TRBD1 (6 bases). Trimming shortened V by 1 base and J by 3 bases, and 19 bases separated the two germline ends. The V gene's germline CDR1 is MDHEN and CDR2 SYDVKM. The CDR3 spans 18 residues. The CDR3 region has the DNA TGTGCCAGCAGTTTATTAGGGGGAAGGGCAGGGTACAATCAGCCCCAGCATTTT. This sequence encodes CASSLLGGRAGYNQPQHF.

The CDR3 reads CASRPRTENTEAFF. CDR3 sequence (DNA): TGTGCCAGCAGACCCAGGACAGAGAACACTGAAGCTTTCTTT. The chain uses TRBV6-1 and TRBJ1-1, with D possibly matching TRBD1 (6 bases). The germline V gene has CDR1 MNHNS and CDR2 SASEGT. The CDR3 consists of 14 residues. Trimming removed 6 bases from V and 1 base from J, with 12 bases in between.

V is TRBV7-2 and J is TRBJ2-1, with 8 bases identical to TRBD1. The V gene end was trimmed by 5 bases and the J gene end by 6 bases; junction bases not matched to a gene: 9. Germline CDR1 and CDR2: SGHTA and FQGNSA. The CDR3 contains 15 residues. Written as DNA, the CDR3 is TGTGCCAGCAGCCTCGGGACAGGCATCCTCAATGAGCAGTTCTTC. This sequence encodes CASSLGTGILNEQFF.

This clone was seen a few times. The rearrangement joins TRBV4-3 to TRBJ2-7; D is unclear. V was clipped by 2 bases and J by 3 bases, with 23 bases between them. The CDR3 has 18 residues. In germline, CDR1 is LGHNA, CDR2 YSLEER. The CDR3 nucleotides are TGCGCCAGCAGCCAAACCCCCGACTCAAAACAATCCTACTACGAGCAGTACTTC. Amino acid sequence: CASSQTPDSKQSYYEQYF.

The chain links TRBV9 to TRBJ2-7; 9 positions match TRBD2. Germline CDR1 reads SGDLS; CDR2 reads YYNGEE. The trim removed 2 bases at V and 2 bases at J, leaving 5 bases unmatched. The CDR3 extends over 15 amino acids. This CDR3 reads CASSVSSGGTYEQYF. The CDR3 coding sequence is TGTGCCAGCAGCGTCAGCAGCGGGGGGACCTACGAGCAGTACTTC.

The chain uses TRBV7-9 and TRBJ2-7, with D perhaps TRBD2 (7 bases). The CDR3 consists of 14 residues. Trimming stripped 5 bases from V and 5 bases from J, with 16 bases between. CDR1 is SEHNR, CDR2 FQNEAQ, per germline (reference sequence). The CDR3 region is CASSRLGGQDEQYF. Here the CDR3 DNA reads TGTGCCAGCAGCCGTCTGGGGGGGCAGGACGAGCAGTACTTC.

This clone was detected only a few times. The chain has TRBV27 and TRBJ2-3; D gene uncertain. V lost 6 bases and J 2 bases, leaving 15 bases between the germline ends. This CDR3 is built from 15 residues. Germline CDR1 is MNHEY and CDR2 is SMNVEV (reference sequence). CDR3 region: CASRYSRDLTDTQYF. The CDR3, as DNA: TGTGCCAGCAGATATTCTAGAGACCTCACAGATACGCAGTATTTT.

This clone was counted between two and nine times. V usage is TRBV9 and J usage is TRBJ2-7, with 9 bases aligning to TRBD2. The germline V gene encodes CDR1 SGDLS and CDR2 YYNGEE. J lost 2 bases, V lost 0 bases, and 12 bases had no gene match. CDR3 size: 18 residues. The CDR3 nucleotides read TGTGCCAGCAGCGTAGCCGACCGGCCAGCGGGGGGACCCTACGAGCAGTACTTC. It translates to CASSVADRPAGGPYEQYF.

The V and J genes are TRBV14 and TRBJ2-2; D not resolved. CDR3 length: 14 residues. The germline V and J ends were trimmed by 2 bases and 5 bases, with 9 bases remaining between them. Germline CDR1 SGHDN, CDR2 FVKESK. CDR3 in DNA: TGTGCCAGCAGCCAAACCCTACGAACCGGGGAGCTGTTTTTT. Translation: CASSQTLRTGELFF.

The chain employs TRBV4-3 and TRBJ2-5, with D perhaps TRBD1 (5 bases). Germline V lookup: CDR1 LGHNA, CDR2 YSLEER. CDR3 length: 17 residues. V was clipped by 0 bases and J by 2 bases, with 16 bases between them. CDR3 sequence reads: CASSQETRAGGQETQYF. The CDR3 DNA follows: TGCGCCAGCAGCCAAGAAACCAGGGCAGGTGGACAAGAGACCCAGTACTTC.

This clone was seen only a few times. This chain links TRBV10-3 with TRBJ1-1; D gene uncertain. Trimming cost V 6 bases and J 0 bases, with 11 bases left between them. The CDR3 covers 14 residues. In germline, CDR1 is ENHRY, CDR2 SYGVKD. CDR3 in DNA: TGTGCCATCAGGTCGGGAAGCATGAACACTGAAGCTTTCTTT. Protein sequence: CAIRSGSMNTEAFF.

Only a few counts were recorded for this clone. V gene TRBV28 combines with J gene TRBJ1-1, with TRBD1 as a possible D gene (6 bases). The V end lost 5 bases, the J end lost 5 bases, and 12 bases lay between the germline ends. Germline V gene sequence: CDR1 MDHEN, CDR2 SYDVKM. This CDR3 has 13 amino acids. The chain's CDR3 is CASSPEGGTEAFF. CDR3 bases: TGTGCCAGCAGTCCCGAGGGGGGGACTGAAGCTTTCTTT.

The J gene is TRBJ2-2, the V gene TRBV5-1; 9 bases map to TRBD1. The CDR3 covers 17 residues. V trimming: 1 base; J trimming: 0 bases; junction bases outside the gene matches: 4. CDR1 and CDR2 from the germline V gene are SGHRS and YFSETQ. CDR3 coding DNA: TGCGCCAGCAGCTTGTCCCGACAGGGGGCGAACACCGGGGAGCTGTTTTTT. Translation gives CASSLSRQGANTGELFF.

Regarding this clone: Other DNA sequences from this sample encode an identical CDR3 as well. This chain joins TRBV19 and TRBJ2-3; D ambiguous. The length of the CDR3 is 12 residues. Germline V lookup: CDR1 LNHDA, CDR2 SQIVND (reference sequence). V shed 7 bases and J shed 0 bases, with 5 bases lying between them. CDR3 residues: CASTGSTDTQYF. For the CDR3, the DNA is TGTGCCAGTACCGGGAGCACAGATACGCAGTATTTT.

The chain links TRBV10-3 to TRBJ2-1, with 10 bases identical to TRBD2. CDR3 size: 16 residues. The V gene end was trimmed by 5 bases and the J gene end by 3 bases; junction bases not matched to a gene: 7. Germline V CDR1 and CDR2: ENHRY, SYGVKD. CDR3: CAISLTGTSVYNEQFF. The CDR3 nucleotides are TGTGCCATCAGTTTGACCGGGACTAGCGTCTACAATGAGCAGTTCTTC.

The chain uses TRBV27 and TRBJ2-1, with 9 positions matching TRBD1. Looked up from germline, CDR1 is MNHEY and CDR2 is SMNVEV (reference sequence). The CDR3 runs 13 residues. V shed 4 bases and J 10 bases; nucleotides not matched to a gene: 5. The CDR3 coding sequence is TGTGCCAGCAGTTCACAGGGGGCTGGGGAGCAGTTCTTC. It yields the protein CASSSQGAGEQFF.